These 15 T cell receptor beta chains were all obtained from the same sample, sequenced in a study of vaccination and CD4 T cells after COVID-19 (dated by TCRdb to 2022 to 2024). No cognate antigen is known for these TCRs. In the paper's terms, the treatment or condition label means: roughly 10-day PBMC culture with coronavirus spike peptide pools or control peptides (ViraFEST assay). The library came from PCR. Sequencing took place on an Illumina iSeq 100. TCR sequencing of DNA from cultured CD4+ T cells used the Oncomine TCR Beta short-read assay at the Johns Hopkins FTIC core. TCRdb reprocessing: public reads trimmed at Q25 with fastp, clones called with MiXCR, in-frame beta chains kept. Merged by CDR3 protein, the rows form single entries marked with the most common genes and DNA. This sample gives 8,500 to 9,000 distinct CDR3 sequences in total; approximately 48% of them show up just once. More than 6.5% of the sample lies in the top ten.

The specimen sequenced was CD4+ T cells from blood, cultured in vitro. These receptors came from a human donor who had recovered from COVID-19.

The rearrangement uses TRBV20-1 and TRBJ2-1; 9 bases are shared with TRBD2. This CDR3 region has 15 residues. Germline V gives CDR1 DFQATT, CDR2 SNEGSKA (reference sequence). The trim removed 2 bases at V and 5 bases at J, leaving 7 bases unmatched. The CDR3 sequence is CSARKAAGGHNEQFF. In nucleotides, the CDR3 is TGCAGTGCTAGAAAAGCGGCGGGGGGGCACAATGAGCAGTTCTTC.

The gene calls are TRBV12-3 or TRBV12-4 and TRBJ2-3; D is perhaps TRBD1 or TRBD2 (5 bases each). The CDR3 totals 11 residues. Trimming shortened V by 5 bases and J by 10 bases, and 10 bases separated the two germline ends. The CDR3 region is CASSTGPPQYF. CDR3 sequence (DNA): TGTGCCAGCAGTACGGGGCCGCCGCAGTATTTT.

This chain connects TRBV20-1 to TRBJ2-7; 13 bases line up with TRBD2. The V and J ends lost 3 bases and 3 bases, in that order; junction bases with no gene match: 5. CDR3 length equals 15 residues. The germline gives CDR1 DFQATT, CDR2 SNEGSKA (reference sequence). The CDR3 loop reads CSAREWTSGGYEQYF. Written as DNA, the CDR3 is TGCAGTGCTAGGGAATGGACTAGCGGGGGCTACGAGCAGTACTTC.

This rearrangement joins TRBV6-1 to TRBJ1-5; 9 bases map to TRBD1. After removal of 5 bases from V and 6 bases from J, the junction contained 8 bases not matched to a gene. The CDR3 covers 15 residues. In germline, CDR1 is MNHNS, CDR2 SASEGT. The DNA of the CDR3 is TGTGCCAGCAGTCACCGGGACAGGGTAGGTCAGCCCCAGCATTTT. Translated: CASSHRDRVGQPQHF.

This chain joins TRBV7-8 and TRBJ2-3; 9 bases match TRBD2. Germline CDR1 and CDR2: SGHVS and FQNEAQ. J gave up 4 bases and V 1 base, and 6 bases lay outside the gene matches. The CDR3 sequence is 16 residues long. The CDR3 loop is CASSLVGSGGADTQYF. CDR3 nucleotides: TGTGCCAGCAGCTTAGTAGGTAGCGGGGGAGCAGATACGCAGTATTTT.

V and J are TRBV7-2 and TRBJ2-7; 7 bases match TRBD2. CDR1 is SGHTA, CDR2 FQGNSA, per germline. Unmatched junction bases numbered 7, after V lost 2 bases and J lost 6 bases. The CDR3 sequence is 14 residues long. CDR3 amino acids: CASSLSAGPGEQYF. In nucleotides, the CDR3 is TGTGCCAGCAGCTTATCAGCGGGGCCGGGCGAGCAGTACTTC.

V gene TRBV10-3 combines with J gene TRBJ1-2, with D maybe TRBD1 (5 bases). V lost 3 bases and J 6 bases, leaving 11 bases between the germline ends. There are 13 residues in the CDR3. CDR1 is ENHRY, CDR2 SYGVKD, per germline. The CDR3: CAISDRDGHGYTF. The CDR3 DNA reads as TGTGCCATCAGTGACAGGGACGGCCATGGCTACACCTTC.

This rearrangement joins TRBV19 to TRBJ2-2; D uncertain. The germline gives CDR1 LNHDA, CDR2 SQIVND (reference sequence). There are 15 residues in the CDR3. The V end lost 2 bases, the J end lost 3 bases, and 10 bases lay between the germline ends. The CDR3 loop is CASSISPPYTGELFF. DNA of the CDR3: TGTGCCAGTAGTATATCTCCCCCTTACACCGGGGAGCTGTTTTTT.

This clonotype was recorded a few times. The chain uses TRBV19 and TRBJ1-5; 8 bases line up with TRBD1. CDR1 is LNHDA, CDR2 SQIVND, per germline (reference sequence). The CDR3 length is 15 residues. V was pared by 4 bases and J by 3 bases, with 5 bases of the junction left unmatched. The CDR3: CASSRDRKDNQPQHF. The CDR3 coding sequence is TGTGCCAGTAGTAGGGACAGGAAGGACAATCAGCCCCAGCATTTT.

This clonotype was picked up a small number of times. In DNA, the CDR3 is TGTGCCAGCAGTGTTTACAGGGAGGCTTTCTTT. Its translation: CASSVYREAFF. The chain combines TRBV2 with TRBJ1-1, with a tentative D call TRBD1 (6 bases). The ends were cut back, 4 bases at V and 11 bases at J, with 11 bases in the middle. The CDR3 contains 11 residues. The germline V gene encodes CDR1 SNHLY and CDR2 FYNNEI.

The chain carries TRBV20-1 and TRBJ2-3; D gene uncertain. The CDR3 contains 13 residues. From germline, CDR1 is DFQATT and CDR2 SNEGSKA (reference sequence). The CDR3 DNA follows: TGCAGGGTGGGCCCTATGGGCACAGATACGCAGTATTTT. Its protein is CRVGPMGTDTQYF.

This clonotype was seen once. The chain recombines TRBV7-2 with TRBJ1-1; D uncertain. This CDR3 region has 13 residues. Germline V gene sequence: CDR1 SGHTA, CDR2 FQGNSA. Between the trimmed V and J ends, which lost 3 bases and 7 bases, there was a span of 12 bases. The CDR3 bases are TGTGCCAGCAGCTTCCCAGGAGAGGGTGAAGCTTTCTTT. Translation gives CASSFPGEGEAFF.

V is TRBV3-1 and J is TRBJ1-2; D is undetermined. This CDR3 has 14 amino acids. The V gene lost 4 bases and the J gene lost 8 bases, with 17 bases spanning the gap. CDR1 LGHDT and CDR2 YNNKEL come from the germline V gene (reference sequence). CDR3 amino acids: CASSPGYSREGYTF. The CDR3 region has the DNA TGTGCCAGCAGCCCCGGATACAGCCGGGAGGGCTACACCTTC.

This clonotype was counted between two and nine times. This chain uses TRBV6-2 or TRBV6-3 with TRBJ2-6; maybe TRBD2 (6 bases). Per the germline V gene, CDR1 is MNHEY and CDR2 is SVGEGT. V was clipped by 5 bases and J by 4 bases, with 21 bases between them. The length of the CDR3 is 18 residues. The CDR3: CASSPLASVVSGANVLTF. The CDR3 region has the DNA TGTGCCAGCAGTCCACTAGCCTCCGTTGTCTCCGGGGCCAACGTCCTGACTTTC.

This chain joins TRBV19 and TRBJ1-6; no clear D. Trimming shortened V by 3 bases and J by 11 bases, and 14 bases separated the two germline ends. The CDR3 covers 14 residues. Germline V gene sequence: CDR1 LNHDA, CDR2 SQIVND (reference sequence). CDR3 sequence reads: CASSIFDRTAPLHF. The CDR3 bases are TGTGCCAGTAGTATCTTTGATCGTACTGCACCCCTCCACTTT.